Listed here is a single TCR beta chain. Its antigen has not been determined. Base qualities are missing; no much larger clone stands one base away. This entry is derived from a study of blood T cells in healthy people across ages (dated by TCRdb to the mid-2010s). With regard to the full study: In model experiments, template switching captured roughly one uniquely barcoded TCR beta cDNA molecule for every two T cells. The study measured age-related changes in TCR beta repertoire diversity using deep sequencing normalized with unique cDNA molecular identifiers. The donors were divided into four age groups: young (average approximately 17 years), middle-aged (around 41), aged (approximately 62) and long-lived (more than 75). Donors of different ages were randomly distributed across sequencing lanes to avoid experimental bias. The study analyzed two additional independent replicas of 1 million unique cDNA reads from the same blood draw for two donors, one aged 18 to 29 and one aged 80 or older. The research as a whole found: Conclusive comparison of naive and antigen-experienced compartments was prevented by the profiling of bulk unsorted PBMCs. Estimates of total diversity based on one million sequenced T cells were considered lower bounds and underestimates. Compared with the aged group, the long-lived group had more naive CD4+ T cells, fewer expanded clones and increased TCR diversity, suggesting age selection. Observed TCR beta diversity correlated strongly with the percentage of naive T cells measured by flow cytometry. Observed TCR beta diversity per million T cells fell roughly linearly with age, and a significant reduction was already apparent by age around 40. Because donor CMV infection status was unknown, age-related changes in expanded clonotypes were potentially confounded.

The library was built by means of 5' RACE. This sample was sequenced with an Illumina HiSeq 2500. A second PCR of about 7 to 12 cycles was run with a J-beta primer mix and a sample-barcoded 5' primer. A template-switch 5' adaptor carrying 12 random nucleotides introduced a unique molecular identifier onto each TCR beta cDNA molecule. Each sample yielded at least 2.5 million CDR3-containing paired-end reads. First-strand cDNA was synthesized from all RNA with the Mint cDNA synthesis kit, primed by a TRBC-specific oligonucleotide. All cDNA was treated with uracil-DNA glycosylase and then went through a first 18-cycle PCR with the universal primers M1SS and BC2_uni_R. The paper's processing steps were these. For normalization, 1 million high-quality reads, each with a distinct molecular identifier, were randomly selected from each sample. Instead of being binned into consensus sequences, reads that shared molecular identifiers were thrown out. MiTCR, run with a Q25 quality threshold and the strictest error-elimination algorithm, handled CDR3 identification, clonotype clustering and error correction. Lower-bound total TCR beta diversity was estimated with a nonparametric unseen species model using Euler transformation. TCRdb reprocessing: public reads trimmed at Q25 with fastp, clones called with MiXCR, in-frame beta chains kept. CDR3 protein duplicates are merged, each entry listing the most common genes and DNA. The V and J calls were determined by TCRdb, not by the authors. Counted in this sample were around 1,600,000 distinct CDR3 sequences; 35% to 45% of them appeared once. The top ten constitute about 4% of the sample.

The germline ends are 12 bases apart after V is trimmed by 6 bases and J by 6 bases. From cysteine to phenylalanine, the CDR3 is 13 amino acids long. CDR3 DNA is the only sequence kept; it has 39 bases, read in frame from the first base. Per the germline V gene (reference sequence), MNHEY is the CDR1 and SMNVEV is the CDR2. Systemically healthy Caucasian individuals from Russia, 39 in total and aged roughly 6 to 100 years, were included as donors. Roughly 9.5 milliliters of peripheral blood were drawn from each donor into EDTA-treated Vacutainer tubes. PBMCs were isolated by Ficoll-Paque density-gradient centrifugation, with at least 6 million obtained per sample. Trizol reagent was used to extract total RNA from PBMCs, with at least 6 micrograms per sample. The percentages of naive CD45RAhigh/CD27high T cells were determined by flow cytometry on a PBMC aliquot from every donor.

The material sequenced was blood. The TCR originated in a woman under 30 in good health. The chain uses TRBV27 and TRBJ2-1; TRBD2 is perhaps the D gene, given 5 matching bases. The CDR3 is CASSLVATNEQFF. The nucleotide sequence reads as follows: TGTGCCAGCAGCCTCGTAGCGACCAATGAGCAGTTCTTC.